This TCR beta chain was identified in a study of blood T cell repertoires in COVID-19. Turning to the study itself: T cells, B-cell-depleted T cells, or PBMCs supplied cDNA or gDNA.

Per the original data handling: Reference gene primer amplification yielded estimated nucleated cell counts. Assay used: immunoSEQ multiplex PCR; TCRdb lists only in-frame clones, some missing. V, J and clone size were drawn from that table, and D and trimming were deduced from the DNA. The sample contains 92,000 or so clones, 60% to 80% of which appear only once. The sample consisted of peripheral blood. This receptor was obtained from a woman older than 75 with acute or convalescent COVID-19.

The CDR3 sequence: CASSYYSGETEAFF. The DNA for the CDR3 is TGTGCCAGCAGCTATTACTCAGGGGAAACTGAAGCTTTCTTT. J is TRBJ1-1 and V is TRBV7-8; possibly TRBD1 for D (6 bases). The CDR3 loop spans 14 amino acids. The ends were cut back, 4 bases at V and 5 bases at J, with 14 bases in the middle. CDR1 is SGHVS and CDR2 is FQNEAQ in the germline V gene.